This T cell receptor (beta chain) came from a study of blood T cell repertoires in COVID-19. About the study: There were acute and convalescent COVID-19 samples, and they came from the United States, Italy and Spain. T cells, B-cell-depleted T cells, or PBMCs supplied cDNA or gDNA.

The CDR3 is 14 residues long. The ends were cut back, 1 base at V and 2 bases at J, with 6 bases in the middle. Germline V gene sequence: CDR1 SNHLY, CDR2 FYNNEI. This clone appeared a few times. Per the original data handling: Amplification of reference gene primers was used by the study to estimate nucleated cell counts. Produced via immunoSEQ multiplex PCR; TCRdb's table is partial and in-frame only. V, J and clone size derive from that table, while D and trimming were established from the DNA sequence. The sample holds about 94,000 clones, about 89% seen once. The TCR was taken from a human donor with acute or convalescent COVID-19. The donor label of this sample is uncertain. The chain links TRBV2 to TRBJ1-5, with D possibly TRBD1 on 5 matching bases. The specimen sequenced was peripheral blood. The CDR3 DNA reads TGTGCCAGCAGTGAAGGCAGGGGCAATCAGCCCCAGCATTTT. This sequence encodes CASSEGRGNQPQHF.